This T cell receptor (beta chain) was identified in a study of OX40 agonist ivuxolimab in advanced cancers. The germline V gene has CDR1 SQVTM and CDR2 ANQGSEA. This CDR3 is built from 12 residues. Trimming cost V 5 bases and J 6 bases; bases outside gene matches: 4. The sampling schedule covered blood at baseline, cycle 4 day 1, and cycle 7 day 1. Libraries were prepared by immunoSEQ multiplex PCR; TCRdb keeps only in-frame clonotypes and omits some of them. The table records tens of thousands of clones, over 90% of them present only once. With regard to this clone: Its matching antigen is unknown.

Whole-study findings and limits: Antigen specificity of clonally expanded peripheral T cells was not established. Circulating CD4+ and CD8+ T cells showed clonal expansion by week 6 at 0.1 to 3.0 mg/kg. On average, CD8+ T cells showed a greater number of expanded clones than CD4+.

The clonotype comes from an adult with an advanced solid tumor such as melanoma, head and neck, liver or kidney cancer. This material consisted of CD4+ or CD8+ T cells sorted from blood, taken in a trial of the OX40 agonist ivuxolimab. This chain uses TRBV29-1 with TRBJ2-3; 8 nucleotides match TRBD1. The CDR3 DNA reads TGCAGCGTTTCGGACAGGGCGGATACGCAGTATTTT. This codes for CSVSDRADTQYF.